The clone carrying this TCR beta chain was observed many times. This record belongs to a study of cytomegalovirus exposure and HLA in healthy donors. Study details: It was reported in a later analysis that the 120 or so validation repertoires used the same platform as the approximately 670 first-cohort repertoires.

Assay used: immunoSEQ multiplex PCR; TCRdb lists only in-frame clones, some missing. The sample consists of 160,000 or so clones, approximately 89% of them appearing once. This receptor was obtained from a man younger than 35 in good health and CMV-seropositive. The specimen sequenced was PBMCs.

This CDR3 is CASSMGTAGANVLTF. The CDR3 bases are TGTGCCAGTAGTATGGGGACAGCTGGGGCCAACGTCCTGACTTTC. V usage is TRBV19 and J usage is TRBJ2-6; 7 nucleotides agree with TRBD1. Per germline, CDR1 LNHDA and CDR2 SQIVND (reference sequence). J lost 2 bases, V lost 3 bases, and 1 base had no gene match. The CDR3 is made up of 15 amino acids.